This is a list of T cell receptor beta chains from one sample in a study of beta chain features in type 1 diabetes. Sequenced by immunoSEQ multiplex PCR; TCRdb stores in-frame clones only, minus some. The sample includes 360,000 or so clones, about 20% of them seen just once. The sequencing sample was made of naive CD4+ T cells from blood. The receptors come from a woman between 18 and 29 years old in good health. The CDR3 runs from the conserved cysteine through the conserved F or W. The D gene is left open where the match is weak. The size entry is marked missing in some rows and otherwise reads once, few, many or a size class.

>TRBJ2-1|NA|TRBV5-1|NA
TGCGCCAGCAGCTTGCGTGAGTCCTACAATGAGCAGTTCTTC
CASSLRESYNEQFF
>TRBJ1-5|few|TRBV30|NA
TGTGCCTGGAGTGGGTTCAGGGCGGAACAGCCCCAGCATTTT
CAWSGFRAEQPQHF
>TRBJ1-1|few|TRBV30|TRBD1
TGTGCCTGGACCCGGGACAGGGAGGGTGAAGCTTTCTTT
CAWTRDREGEAFF
>TRBJ1-1|few|TRBV7-6|TRBD1
TGTGCCAGCAGCCCGACAGGGGGCAAGGTGGATGAAGCTTTCTTT
CASSPTGGKVDEAFF
>TRBJ2-3|NA|TRBV5-4|TRBD2
TGTGCCAGCAGCTTGGGCGGGGGTAGCACAGATACGCAGTATTTT
CASSLGGGSTDTQYF
>TRBJ1-2|NA|TRBV4-3|NA
TGCGCCAGCAGCCAAGATCGAGGAGGTGGCTACACCTTC
CASSQDRGGGYTF
>TRBJ2-7|NA|TRBV10-3|NA
TGTGCCATCGCAACAGGGACACAAGAGCAGTACTTC
CAIATGTQEQYF
>TRBJ2-2|NA|TRBV5-1|NA
TGCGCCAGCAGTACGGGACTTTCGAACACCGGGGAGCTGTTTTTT
CASSTGLSNTGELFF
>TRBJ2-3|NA|TRBV5-1|TRBD2
TGCGCCAGCACCCCCCGCGGGGGGGCGGGCACAGATACGCAGTATTTT
CASTPRGGAGTDTQYF
>TRBJ2-1|NA|TRBV27|TRBD1
TGTGCCAGCAGTTCAGGGGGCGCGACCTACAATGAGCAGTTCTTC
CASSSGGATYNEQFF
>TRBJ2-7|NA|TRBV5-1|NA
TGCGCCAGCAGCTTGGGCAGGGTGGGTACCGAGCAGTACTTC
CASSLGRVGTEQYF
>TRBJ1-4|NA|TRBV30|TRBD1
TGTGCCTGGCAGAGGGACAGGGGGCCTGAAAAACTGTTTTTT
CAWQRDRGPEKLFF
>TRBJ1-1|few|TRBV29-1|NA
TGCAGCGTTGGTCAGATCTCGAACACTGAAGCTTTCTTT
CSVGQISNTEAFF
>TRBJ1-2|few|TRBV30|TRBD1
TGTGCCTGGAGCCACCTTACAGGGGCAATCTATGGCTACACCTTC
CAWSHLTGAIYGYTF
>TRBJ2-7|few|TRBV4-1|NA
TGCGCCAGCAGCCAAGTCAATAGGGGCAACGAGCAGTACTTC
CASSQVNRGNEQYF
>TRBJ1-3|NA|TRBV29-1|TRBD1
TGCAGCGTTGCACTACGGACAGGGGAGCGTCTATATTTT
CSVALRTGERLYF
>TRBJ2-3|NA|TRBV23-1|NA
TGCGCCAGCAGTCAATCTACCCCCCCAGGGCTAAGCACAGATACGCAGTATTTT
CASSQSTPPGLSTDTQYF
>TRBJ2-3|NA|TRBV30|NA
TGTGCCTGGAGAAAAGGGGGCACAGATACGCAGTATTTT
CAWRKGGTDTQYF
>TRBJ1-2|few|TRBV2|TRBD1
TGTGCCAGCAGTAAAGAGACAGGGGGCGCCTATGGCTACACCTTC
CASSKETGGAYGYTF
>TRBJ2-2|NA|TRBV30|NA
TGTGCCTTTCAAGCGCAGACCAACACCGGGGAGCTGTTTTTT
CAFQAQTNTGELFF